The 21 T cell receptor beta chains below were found in one sample sequenced in a study of T-cell reconstitution after alpha-beta-depleted transplantation in children. For TCRbeta, the library was prepared with unique molecular identifiers. One entry per CDR3 protein results from TCRdb running MiXCR on the PCR reads. This repertoire shows some 150,000 distinct CDR3 sequences, 8.5% to 10% found once; its top ten account for 15% to 20%. The sample here was PBMCs, mostly from graft donor cells, taken 180 days after TCRalphabeta/CD19-depleted stem cell transplant. Every receptor here comes from a female patient between 2 and 10 years old who had a stem cell transplant for congenital amegakaryocytic thrombocytopenia, so the T cells may come from the graft donor.

This clonotype has more than one count but fewer than ten. The chain joins TRBV28 to TRBJ1-5, with no clear D. The V gene's germline CDR1 is MDHEN and CDR2 SYDVKM. V was cut by 2 bases and J by 0 bases, with 11 bases left in between. The CDR3 is 16 amino acids. CDR3 sequence: CASSLTVIFSNQPQHF. The CDR3, as DNA: TGTGCCAGCAGTTTAACGGTTATCTTTAGCAATCAGCCCCAGCATTTT.

The V call is TRBV5-1, the J call TRBJ2-2; unclear D gene. Germline loops: CDR1 SGHRS, CDR2 YFSETQ. V was trimmed by 2 bases and J by 2 bases, leaving 7 bases between them. The CDR3 consists of 14 residues. The CDR3 protein is CASSFLGNTGELFF. CDR3 nucleotides: TGCGCCAGCAGCTTTCTGGGCAACACCGGGGAGCTGTTTTTT. The full variable domain, its missing parts supplied by reference TRBV5-1 and TRBJ2-2, is KAGVTQTPRYLIKTRGQQVTLSCSPISGHRSVSWYQQTPGQGLQFLFEYFSETQRNKGNFPGRFSGRQFSNSRSEMNVSTLELGDSALYLCASSFLGNTGELFFGEGSRLTVL.

This clonotype was seen repeatedly, ten times or more. The J gene is TRBJ1-3, the V gene TRBV7-6; possibly TRBD1 for D (5 bases). The CDR3 extends over 14 amino acids. In germline, CDR1 is SGHVS, CDR2 FNYEAQ. Trimming stripped 5 bases from V and 0 bases from J, with 8 bases between. Here the CDR3 DNA reads TGTGCCAGCAGCATGGGACTCTCTGGAAACACCATATATTTT. Translation: CASSMGLSGNTIYF.

This clonotype was observed many times. The V call is TRBV28, the J call TRBJ2-7; perhaps TRBD2 as D (6 bases). The germline V and J ends were trimmed by 0 bases and 1 base, with 16 bases remaining between them. Germline loops: CDR1 MDHEN, CDR2 SYDVKM. This CDR3 is built from 17 residues. The DNA for the CDR3 is TGTGCCAGCAGTTTATGGAACGTAGCCAGCGGGTCCTACGAGCAGTACTTC. Its translation: CASSLWNVASGSYEQYF. Full variable domain (rest looked up from reference TRBV28 and TRBJ2-7): DVKVTQSSRYLVKRTGEKVFLECVQDMDHENMFWYRQDPGLGLRLIYFSYDVKMKEKGDIPEGYSVSREKKERFSLILESASTNQTSMYLCASSLWNVASGSYEQYFGPGTRLTVT.

Notes on this clonotype: This may be a read error, as it is one base from a much larger clone. The V and J genes are TRBV28 and TRBJ1-4; 7 nucleotides align to TRBD1. The V gene's germline CDR1 is MDHEN and CDR2 SYDVKM. The CDR3 length is 12 residues. The ends lost 6 bases at V and 15 bases at J; junction bases unmatched: 10. The CDR3 DNA sequence: TGTGCCAGCAGACCTACACAGGGGAGGGTGTTTTTT. Translating it yields CASRPTQGRVFF.

This clonotype was recorded many times. The rearrangement uses TRBV6-2 or TRBV6-3 and TRBJ2-2; D remains unclear. The CDR3 is made up of 11 amino acids. Trimming took 5 bases from V and 4 from J, leaving 2 bases between them. Germline V gives CDR1 MNHEY, CDR2 SVGEGT. The chain's CDR3 is CASSVTGELFF. CDR3 coding DNA: TGTGCCAGCAGTGTCACCGGGGAGCTGTTTTTT.

On this clonotype itself: A single base separates this from a much larger clone, so it may be a read error. V and J are TRBV28 and TRBJ1-6; TRBD1 might be the D (6 bases). The germline gives CDR1 MDHEN, CDR2 SYDVKM. This CDR3 contains 16 residues. The CDR3 region has the DNA TGTGTCAGCAGTTTAAGGGTTGGACAGCCGAATTCACCCCTCCACTTT. It is translated as CVSSLRVGQPNSPLHF.

This clonotype has a count of ten or more. CDR3 DNA: TGCGCCAGCAGCCAAGATCCGACATCGACCTACGAGCAGTACTTC. This translates into CASSQDPTSTYEQYF. The rearrangement links TRBV4-1 to TRBJ2-7; D gene ambiguous. The CDR3 spans 15 residues. Trimming removed 0 bases from V and 2 bases from J, with 11 bases in between. CDR1 and CDR2 (germline): MGHRA, YSYEKL.

Sample share makes this clonotype medium-sized. The rearrangement uses TRBV29-1 and TRBJ2-2; TRBD1 matches 9 bases. This CDR3 region has 14 residues. V was pared by 7 bases and J by 4 bases, with 7 bases of the junction left unmatched. Per the germline V gene, CDR1 is SQVTM and CDR2 is ANQGSEA. The CDR3 here is CSARGTGSTGELFF. CDR3 DNA sequence: TGCAGCGCCCGTGGGACAGGGAGCACCGGGGAGCTGTTTTTT.

This clonotype showed up many times. The chain joins TRBV5-1 to TRBJ2-5; 9 nucleotides agree with TRBD1. The CDR3 loop spans 16 amino acids. The trim removed 4 bases at V and 0 bases at J, leaving 7 bases unmatched. Per the germline V gene, CDR1 is SGHRS and CDR2 is YFSETQ. The CDR3 loop reads CASSTAGQGDQETQYF. CDR3 nucleotide sequence: TGCGCCAGCAGCACCGCGGGACAGGGAGACCAAGAGACCCAGTACTTC. The variable domain in full, completed from reference TRBV5-1 and TRBJ2-5, reads KAGVTQTPRYLIKTRGQQVTLSCSPISGHRSVSWYQQTPGQGLQFLFEYFSETQRNKGNFPGRFSGRQFSNSRSEMNVSTLELGDSALYLCASSTAGQGDQETQYFGPGTRLLVL.

Details on this clonotype: An end of the junction does not agree with germline; a read error may underlie this. This sequence joins TRBV4-2 and TRBJ2-1, with 7 nucleotides matching TRBD2. Germline assignment: CDR1 LGHNA and CDR2 YNFKEQ. The CDR3 runs 17 residues. The CDR3, as DNA: TGTGCCATCAGCCCGGGGCAGGGAGGGTTGGTATCCAATGAGCAGTTCTTC. This sequence encodes CAISPGQGGLVSNEQFF.

In its sample, this clonotype was seen many times. V and J are TRBV5-1 and TRBJ1-2, with 9 bases fitting TRBD1. The CDR3 runs 16 residues. J gave up 2 bases and V 2 bases, and 7 bases lay outside the gene matches. The germline V gene encodes CDR1 SGHRS and CDR2 YFSETQ. CDR3 bases: TGCGCCAGCAGCTTACGAGACAGGGGGTTCAACTATGGCTACACCTTC. Translating it yields CASSLRDRGFNYGYTF.

This clonotype came up a few times. The V and J genes are TRBV20-1 and TRBJ1-5, with 8 bases matching TRBD1. Germline values: CDR1 DFQATT, CDR2 SNEGSKA (reference sequence). This CDR3 is built from 14 residues. The ends lost 6 bases at V and 2 bases at J; junction bases unmatched: 6. In DNA form, the CDR3 reads TGCAGTGCAGCTGACAGGGGCGGCAATCAGCCCCAGCATTTT. Amino acids: CSAADRGGNQPQHF.

In its sample, this clonotype was seen many times. The chain carries TRBV7-2 and TRBJ2-3, with 9 bases that match TRBD2. Germline CDR1 is SGHTA and CDR2 is FQGNSA. This CDR3 has 19 amino acids. V was clipped by 6 bases and J by 2 bases; unmatched bases: 18. The CDR3 bases are TGTGCCAGCAGTTACCGTCCCAATAAGGGACTAGCTCTCACAGATACGCAGTATTTT. This encodes CASSYRPNKGLALTDTQYF.

Ten or more counts support this clonotype. The CDR3 DNA sequence: TGTGCCAGCAAACGGGCCGTTCGGGGCTACACCTTC. Its protein is CASKRAVRGYTF. V usage is TRBV28 and J usage is TRBJ1-2; D uncertain. V lost 7 bases and J 8 bases, leaving 14 bases between the germline ends. The CDR3 runs to 12 residues. Germline CDR1 MDHEN, CDR2 SYDVKM.

This clonotype appeared many times. The rearrangement uses TRBV25-1 and TRBJ2-3; maybe TRBD2 (6 bases). Germline lookup yields CDR1 MGHDK and CDR2 SYGVNS. The ends were cut back, 6 bases at V and 2 bases at J, with 6 bases in the middle. The length of the CDR3 is 12 residues. This chain's CDR3 is CASRRDTDTQYF. The CDR3 region has the DNA TGTGCCAGCAGGCGGGACACAGATACGCAGTATTTT.

The V call is TRBV6-1, the J call TRBJ2-5; no definite D call. Germline V gene sequence: CDR1 MNHNS, CDR2 SASEGT. Deletions cut 7 bases from V and 5 bases from J, with 8 bases between. The CDR3 totals 11 residues. CDR3: CASKLWETQYF. Written as DNA, the CDR3 is TGTGCCAGCAAGCTTTGGGAGACCCAGTACTTC.

This clonotype was seen at least ten times. V usage is TRBV11-2 and J usage is TRBJ2-3; perhaps TRBD2 as D (5 bases). V was cut by 3 bases and J by 4 bases, with 17 bases left in between. Germline V gives CDR1 SGHAT, CDR2 FQNNGV. CDR3 size: 16 residues. The CDR3 loop reads CASSFLAAGRADTQYF. CDR3 coding DNA: TGTGCCAGCAGCTTTTTAGCTGCGGGTCGGGCAGATACGCAGTATTTT. Variable domain in full (rest from reference TRBV11-2 and TRBJ2-3): EAGVAQSPRYKIIEKRQSVAFWCNPISGHATLYWYQQILGQGPKLLIQFQNNGVVDDSQLPKDRFSAERLKGVDSTLKIQPAKLEDSAVYLCASSFLAAGRADTQYFGPGTRLTVL.

The V call is TRBV7-2, the J call TRBJ1-1, with 10 bases that match TRBD1. Germline V CDR1 and CDR2: SGHTA, FQGNSA. This CDR3 comprises 13 residues. Trimming at V came to 5 bases and at J to 5 bases, leaving 2 bases not matched to a gene. The CDR3 DNA sequence: TGTGCCAGCAGCCCGGGACAGGGGACTGAAGCTTTCTTT. As protein: CASSPGQGTEAFF.

This clonotype appeared a few times. CDR3 amino acids: CASSPTDSDTDTQYF. Here the CDR3 DNA reads TGCGCCAGCAGCCCGACGGACAGTGACACAGATACGCAGTATTTT. The chain recombines TRBV5-1 with TRBJ2-3, with a tentative D call TRBD1 (6 bases). Germline loops: CDR1 SGHRS, CDR2 YFSETQ. The CDR3 runs to 15 residues. V was cut by 4 bases and J by 2 bases, with 14 bases left in between. Looking up the rest from reference TRBV5-1 and TRBJ2-3 gives the full variable domain: KAGVTQTPRYLIKTRGQQVTLSCSPISGHRSVSWYQQTPGQGLQFLFEYFSETQRNKGNFPGRFSGRQFSNSRSEMNVSTLELGDSALYLCASSPTDSDTDTQYFGPGTRLTVL.

V usage is TRBV4-2 and J usage is TRBJ2-2; 7 bases are a match to TRBD2. CDR1 is LGHNA, CDR2 YNFKEQ, per germline. V shed 1 base and J 3 bases; nucleotides not matched to a gene: 5. CDR3 length: 16 residues. The CDR3 DNA follows: TGTGCCAGCAGCCAAGTGGGCGGGGGACACACCGGGGAGCTGTTTTTT. This gives the protein CASSQVGGGHTGELFF.